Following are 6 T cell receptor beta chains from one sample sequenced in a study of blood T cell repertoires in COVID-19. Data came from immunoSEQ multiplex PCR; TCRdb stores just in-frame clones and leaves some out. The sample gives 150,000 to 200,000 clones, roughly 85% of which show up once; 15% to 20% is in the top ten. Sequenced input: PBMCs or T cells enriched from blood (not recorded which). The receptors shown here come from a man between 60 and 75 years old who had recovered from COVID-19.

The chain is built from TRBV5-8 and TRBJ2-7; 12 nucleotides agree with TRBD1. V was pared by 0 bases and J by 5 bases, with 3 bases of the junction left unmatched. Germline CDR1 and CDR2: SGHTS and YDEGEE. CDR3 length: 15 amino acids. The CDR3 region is CASSLAGQGAHEQYF. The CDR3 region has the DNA TGTGCCAGCAGCTTGGCGGGACAGGGGGCTCACGAGCAGTACTTC.

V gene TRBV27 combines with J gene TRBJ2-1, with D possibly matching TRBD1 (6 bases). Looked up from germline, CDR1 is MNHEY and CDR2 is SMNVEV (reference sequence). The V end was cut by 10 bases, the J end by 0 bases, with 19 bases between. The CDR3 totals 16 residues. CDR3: CAIIPGALFSYNEQFF. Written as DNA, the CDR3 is TGTGCCATCATACCAGGGGCCCTATTCTCCTACAATGAGCAGTTCTTC.

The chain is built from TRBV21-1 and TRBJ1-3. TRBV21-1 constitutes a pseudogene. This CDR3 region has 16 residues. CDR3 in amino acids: CASSKAPGISGNTIYF. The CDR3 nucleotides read TGTGCCAGCAGCAAAGCGCCGGGGATCTCTGGAAACACCATATATTTT.

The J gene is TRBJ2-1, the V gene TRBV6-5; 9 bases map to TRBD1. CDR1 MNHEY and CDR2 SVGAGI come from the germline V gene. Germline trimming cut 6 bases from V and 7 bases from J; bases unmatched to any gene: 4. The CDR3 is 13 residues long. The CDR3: CASRGQGRNEQFF. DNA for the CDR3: TGTGCCAGCAGGGGACAGGGAAGAAATGAGCAGTTCTTC.

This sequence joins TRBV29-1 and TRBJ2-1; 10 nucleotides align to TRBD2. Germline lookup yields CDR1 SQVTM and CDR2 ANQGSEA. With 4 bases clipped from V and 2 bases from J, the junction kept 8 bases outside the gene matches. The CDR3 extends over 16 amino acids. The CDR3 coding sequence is TGCAGCGTTGTATTGGCGCTAGCGGGGGCCTACAATGAGCAGTTCTTC. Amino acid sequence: CSVVLALAGAYNEQFF.

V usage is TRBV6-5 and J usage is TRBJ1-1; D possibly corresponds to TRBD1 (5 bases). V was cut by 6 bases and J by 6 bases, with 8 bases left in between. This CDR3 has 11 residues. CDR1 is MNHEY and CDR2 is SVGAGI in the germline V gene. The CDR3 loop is CASRAGAEAFF. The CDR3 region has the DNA TGTGCCAGCAGAGCGGGGGCTGAAGCTTTCTTT.